This T cell receptor beta chain was documented in a study of blood T cell repertoires in COVID-19. Background on the study: Whether acute or convalescent, the COVID-19 samples came from the United States, Italy and Spain.

Clones were sequenced by immunoSEQ multiplex PCR, and TCRdb holds only the in-frame ones, with some missing. The sample consists of 90,000 to 150,000 clones, roughly 70% of them appearing once. In germline, CDR1 is MNHEY, CDR2 SVGAGI. V dropped 0 bases and J dropped 4 bases, with 12 bases sitting between them. The CDR3 totals 15 residues. The rearrangement joins TRBV6-5 to TRBJ1-2; D possibly corresponds to TRBD1 (6 bases). The receptor comes from a human donor with acute or convalescent COVID-19. The donor label of this sample is uncertain. The source material was peripheral blood. CDR3 in amino acids: CASSYSILGAYGYTF. In DNA, the CDR3 is TGTGCCAGCAGTTACTCGATTTTGGGGGCCTATGGCTACACCTTC.